The 18 T cell receptor beta chains below come from one sample, sequenced in a study of identical twins. TCRdb re-called the 5' RACE reads with MiXCR, one entry per CDR3 protein. The repertoire holds 430,000 or so distinct CDR3 sequences, with roughly a quarter as singletons. The data also belong to a second study, concerning T cells expressing NK-cell markers.

The sequenced material came from CD4+ T cells sorted from blood. The receptors originated from a woman aged 18-30 years in good health.

The chain links TRBV11-3 to TRBJ2-2; 7 bases fit TRBD2. The CDR3 contains 15 residues. Germline-derived CDR1 and CDR2 are SGHNT and YENEEA. V was pared by 7 bases and J by 8 bases, with 13 bases of the junction left unmatched. This CDR3 is CASIQRSGAAGELFF. Here the CDR3 DNA reads TGTGCCAGCATCCAGCGAAGCGGGGCGGCGGGGGAGCTGTTTTTT.

This clonotype occurred a few times. J is TRBJ2-1 and V is TRBV25-1; 9 positions agree with TRBD2. Per germline, CDR1 MGHDK and CDR2 SYGVNS. V dropped 2 bases and J dropped 10; count of bases not matched to a gene: 12. The CDR3 length is 16 residues. CDR3 region: CASSEIMAGGLSEQFF. For the CDR3, the DNA is TGTGCCAGCAGTGAAATCATGGCGGGGGGGCTCTCCGAGCAGTTCTTC.

The chain couples TRBV12-3 or TRBV12-4 to TRBJ2-3; 10 bases match TRBD1. The CDR3 has 15 residues. Trimming removed 6 bases from V and 2 bases from J; junction bases left unmatched: 5. The CDR3 DNA sequence: TGTGCCAGCAGCCTGGGACAGGGGAACACAGATACGCAGTATTTT. Its translation: CASSLGQGNTDTQYF.

A few counts support this clonotype. The chain is built from TRBV7-9 and TRBJ2-7, with a possible D match to TRBD2 (6 bases). CDR3 length: 16 residues. From germline, CDR1 is SEHNR and CDR2 FQNEAQ (reference sequence). Trimming shortened V by 2 bases and J by 0 bases, and 14 bases separated the two germline ends. CDR3 coding DNA: TGTGCCAGCAGCTTACACCGGGACTGGGACTCCTACGAGCAGTACTTC. It translates to CASSLHRDWDSYEQYF.

A few counts support this clonotype. The rearrangement uses TRBV4-2 and TRBJ2-4; 12 bases are a match to TRBD2. The ends lost 2 bases at V and 1 base at J; junction bases unmatched: 21. Looked up from germline, CDR1 is LGHNA and CDR2 is YNFKEQ. This CDR3 has 23 residues. The CDR3, as DNA: TGTGCCAGCAGCCAACAGCCACCCCGAAGGTCTAGCGGGGGGGCCTTTGCCAAAAACATTCAGTACTTC. Encoded protein: CASSQQPPRRSSGGAFAKNIQYF.

J is TRBJ2-3 and V is TRBV5-1; no definite D call. Trimming took 4 bases from V and 4 from J, leaving 34 bases between them. Germline loops: CDR1 SGHRS, CDR2 YFSETQ. The CDR3 consists of 21 residues. CDR3 nucleotides: TGCGCCAGCAGCCCCCCTTGGACCCGTCGTCCCGCAACGCCCAAACCAGATACGCAGTATTTT. It codes for CASSPPWTRRPATPKPDTQYF. Based on the CDR3 plus reference TRBV5-1 and TRBJ2-3, the full variable domain is KAGVTQTPRYLIKTRGQQVTLSCSPISGHRSVSWYQQTPGQGLQFLFEYFSETQRNKGNFPGRFSGRQFSNSRSEMNVSTLELGDSALYLCASSPPWTRRPATPKPDTQYFGPGTRLTVL.

The genes are TRBV6-1 and TRBJ1-1; D gene ambiguous. This CDR3 has 13 residues. The V and J ends lost 10 bases and 1 base respectively, with 13 bases between them. Germline V lookup: CDR1 MNHNS, CDR2 SASEGT. CDR3 residues: CATGGQANTEAFF. CDR3 sequence (DNA): TGTGCCACTGGTGGGCAGGCGAACACTGAAGCTTTCTTT.

Only a few counts were recorded for this clonotype. CDR3 sequence: CSARETSGRFAYNEQFF. DNA of the CDR3: TGCAGTGCTAGAGAGACTAGCGGGAGATTCGCCTACAATGAGCAGTTCTTC. The rearrangement uses TRBV20-1 and TRBJ2-1, with 12 positions matching TRBD2. The CDR3 has 17 residues. Germline trimming cut 0 bases from V and 2 bases from J; bases unmatched to any gene: 5. Germline lookup yields CDR1 DFQATT and CDR2 SNEGSKA (reference sequence).

This chain uses TRBV6-2 or TRBV6-3 with TRBJ1-1; tentative D call: TRBD1 (5 bases). CDR1 is MNHEY and CDR2 is SVGEGT in the germline V gene. Between the trimmed V and J ends, which lost 6 bases and 1 base, there was a span of 9 bases. The CDR3 contains 13 residues. DNA for the CDR3: TGTGCCAGCAGAACGGACACGAACACTGAAGCTTTCTTT. This gives the protein CASRTDTNTEAFF.

V and J are TRBV20-1 and TRBJ1-1, with a tentative D call TRBD1 (6 bases). The CDR3 has 14 amino acids. Between the trimmed V and J ends, which lost 6 bases and 2 bases, there was a span of 16 bases. Germline V gene data show CDR1 as DFQATT and CDR2 as SNEGSKA (reference sequence). The CDR3 region is CSAIRTQGNTEAFF. CDR3 sequence (DNA): TGCAGTGCCATACGCACACAGGGCAACACTGAAGCTTTCTTT.

The V call is TRBV5-1, the J call TRBJ2-3; no definite D call. CDR1 is SGHRS, CDR2 YFSETQ, per germline. This CDR3 spans 13 amino acids. Deletions cut 4 bases from V and 6 bases from J, with 12 bases between. The CDR3 is CASSISWLDTQYF. The CDR3 nucleotides are TGCGCCAGCAGCATCAGTTGGTTGGATACGCAGTATTTT.

V gene TRBV10-3 combines with J gene TRBJ2-4; D is undetermined. Germline CDR1 reads ENHRY; CDR2 reads SYGVKD. The CDR3 runs 17 residues. The V and J ends lost 0 bases and 0 bases respectively, with 12 bases between them. CDR3 bases: TGTGCCATCAGTGAGTCTCGGGCCTTACTAGCCAAAAACATTCAGTACTTC. Protein sequence: CAISESRALLAKNIQYF.

The chain couples TRBV5-1 to TRBJ1-1; TRBD1 matches 7 bases. This CDR3 is 13 amino acids long. Germline loops: CDR1 SGHRS, CDR2 YFSETQ. Trimming cost V 7 bases and J 1 base; bases outside gene matches: 4. CDR3 protein: CASSTGTNTEAFF. CDR3 nucleotide sequence: TGCGCCAGCTCGACAGGGACGAACACTGAAGCTTTCTTT. Full variable domain (remainder filled in from reference TRBV5-1 and TRBJ1-1): KAGVTQTPRYLIKTRGQQVTLSCSPISGHRSVSWYQQTPGQGLQFLFEYFSETQRNKGNFPGRFSGRQFSNSRSEMNVSTLELGDSALYLCASSTGTNTEAFFGQGTRLTVV.

V gene TRBV5-1 combines with J gene TRBJ2-7, with D possibly being TRBD1 (5 bases). The CDR3 contains 13 residues. The V end was cut by 4 bases, the J end by 2 bases, with 10 bases between. Looked up from germline, CDR1 is SGHRS and CDR2 is YFSETQ. CDR3 residues: CASSPARAYEQYF. The CDR3 nucleotides are TGCGCCAGCAGCCCGGCCAGGGCCTACGAGCAGTACTTC.

The V and J genes are TRBV5-1 and TRBJ2-3, with 7 bases aligning to TRBD1. Losses at the gene ends were 3 bases for V and 2 bases for J; bases not matched to a gene: 15. The CDR3 totals 18 residues. Germline CDR1 SGHRS, CDR2 YFSETQ. This CDR3 reads CASSSARDSETFTDTQYF. For the CDR3, the DNA is TGCGCCAGCAGCTCCGCCCGGGACAGCGAGACTTTCACAGATACGCAGTATTTT. The full variable domain, in which reference TRBV5-1 and TRBJ2-3 provide the parts outside the CDR3, is KAGVTQTPRYLIKTRGQQVTLSCSPISGHRSVSWYQQTPGQGLQFLFEYFSETQRNKGNFPGRFSGRQFSNSRSEMNVSTLELGDSALYLCASSSARDSETFTDTQYFGPGTRLTVL.

This clonotype was detected only a few times. CDR3 in amino acids: CASSQYLYPERGTQYF. The CDR3 bases are TGCGCCAGCAGTCAATATTTGTATCCCGAACGGGGTACGCAGTATTTT. J is TRBJ2-3 and V is TRBV23-1; maybe TRBD2 (5 bases). TRBV23-1 has ORF status, its function being uncertain. The V gene lost 1 base and the J gene lost 8 bases, with 19 bases spanning the gap. CDR3 size: 16 residues.

This clonotype was found a few times. The chain is built from TRBV14 and TRBJ2-1; D possibly corresponds to TRBD1 (6 bases). The germline V gene has CDR1 SGHDN and CDR2 FVKESK. The CDR3 is 16 residues long. V shed 4 bases and J shed 0 bases, with 13 bases lying between them. CDR3 in amino acids: CASSLLRTASYNEQFF. In DNA form, the CDR3 reads TGTGCCAGCAGCCTACTCCGGACAGCCTCCTACAATGAGCAGTTCTTC.

The chain recombines TRBV18 with TRBJ2-7; tentatively, D is TRBD1 or TRBD2 (5 bases each). The germline V gene has CDR1 KGHSH and CDR2 LQKENI. V shed 4 bases and J shed 3 bases, with 13 bases lying between them. This CDR3 spans 14 amino acids. The chain's CDR3 is CASSLLVGGYEQYF. The CDR3 DNA sequence: TGTGCCAGCTCACTGCTCGTTGGGGGCTACGAGCAGTACTTC.